The source of this TCR beta chain is a study of blood T cell repertoires in COVID-19. Study in general: Collection of acute and convalescent COVID-19 samples took place in the United States, Italy and Spain.

The CDR3 covers 12 residues. The V and J ends lost 3 bases and 12 bases respectively, with 9 bases between them. CDR1 is SGHAT and CDR2 is FQNNGV in the germline V gene. Per the study methods: Scientists estimated how many nucleated cells there were by amplifying reference gene primers. Clones were read by immunoSEQ multiplex PCR, and TCRdb kept only the in-frame ones, dropping some. That table gives V, J and clone size, and the DNA gave D and trimming. The sample gives about 150,000 clones, around 89% of which show up once; around 3% is in the top ten. The sequencing sample was made of peripheral blood. The chain carries TRBV11-2 and TRBJ1-6, with D tentatively TRBD1 (6 bases). The receptor was isolated from a man aged 55 to 70 with active or convalescent COVID-19. The CDR3 reads CASSFQQGPLHF. The CDR3 region has the DNA TGTGCCAGCAGCTTCCAACAGGGACCCCTCCACTTT.